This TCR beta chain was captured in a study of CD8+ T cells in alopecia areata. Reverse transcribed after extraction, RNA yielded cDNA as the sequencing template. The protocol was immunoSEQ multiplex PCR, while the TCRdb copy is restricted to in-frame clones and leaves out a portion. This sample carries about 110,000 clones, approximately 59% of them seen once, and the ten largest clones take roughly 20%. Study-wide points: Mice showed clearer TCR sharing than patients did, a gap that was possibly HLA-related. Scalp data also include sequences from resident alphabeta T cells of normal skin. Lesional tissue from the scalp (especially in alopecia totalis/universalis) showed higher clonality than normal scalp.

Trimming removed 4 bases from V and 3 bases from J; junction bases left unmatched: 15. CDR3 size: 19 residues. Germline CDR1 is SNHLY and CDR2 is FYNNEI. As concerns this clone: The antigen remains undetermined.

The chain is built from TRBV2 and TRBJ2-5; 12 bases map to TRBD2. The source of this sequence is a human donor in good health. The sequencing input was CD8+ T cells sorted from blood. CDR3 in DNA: TGTGCCAGCAGTGCCTCCCCGTCGCGACTAGCGGGGGATGAAGAGACCCAGTACTTC. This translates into CASSASPSRLAGDEETQYF.